This T cell receptor beta chain was sequenced in a study of blood T cell repertoires in COVID-19. Turning to the study itself: Whether acute or convalescent, the COVID-19 samples came from the United States, Italy and Spain.

Trimming cost V 4 bases and J 3 bases, with 13 bases left between them. Germline V gives CDR1 SGHRS, CDR2 YFSETQ. The CDR3 covers 15 residues. Under the authors' procedure: From reference gene primer amplification, estimates of nucleated cell counts were derived. Some clones are missing from TCRdb's copy, which holds only in-frame ones; the method was immunoSEQ multiplex PCR. From that table come the V and J calls and clone size; the DNA was used to work out D and trimming. Of 250,000 to 300,000 clones in the sample, around 81% were seen once. This clonotype was obtained from a woman aged 55-75 years with active or convalescent COVID-19. The sample comprised peripheral blood. The gene calls are TRBV5-1 and TRBJ1-4, with D perhaps TRBD1 (5 bases). CDR3 DNA: TGCGCCAGCAGCAGCAGGGCGGTAGCTAATGAAAAACTGTTTTTT. It translates to CASSSRAVANEKLFF.